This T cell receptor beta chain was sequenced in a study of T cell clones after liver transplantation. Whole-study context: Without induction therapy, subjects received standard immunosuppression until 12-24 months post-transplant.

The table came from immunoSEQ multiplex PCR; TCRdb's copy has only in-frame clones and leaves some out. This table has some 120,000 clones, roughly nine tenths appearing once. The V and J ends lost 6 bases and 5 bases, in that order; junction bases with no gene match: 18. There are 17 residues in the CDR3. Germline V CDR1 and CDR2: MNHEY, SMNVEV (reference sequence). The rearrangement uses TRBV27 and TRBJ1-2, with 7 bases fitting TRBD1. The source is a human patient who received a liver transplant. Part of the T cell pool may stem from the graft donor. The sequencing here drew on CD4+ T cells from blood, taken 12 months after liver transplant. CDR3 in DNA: TGTGCCAGCAGGGTACAGGGGACCACTCATAGTTGGTATGGCTACACCTTC. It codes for CASRVQGTTHSWYGYTF.